This T cell receptor beta chain came from a study of CD8 T cells in Susac syndrome. The CDR3 totals 13 residues. CDR1 and CDR2 from the germline V gene are LGHDT and YNNKEL (reference sequence). With 0 bases removed from V and 7 bases from J, the gap between germline ends came to 7 bases. Random hexamers served to reverse transcribe roughly 0.5 to 1 ug RNA. TCRdb analysed the immunoSEQ multiplex PCR reads with MiXCR anew, one entry per CDR3 protein. The sample holds fewer than 85,000 distinct CDR3 sequences, just under 95% seen once. The V call is TRBV3-1, the J call TRBJ2-1; D is unresolved. The source of this sequence is a human donor with Susac syndrome. Sequencing was done on a sample of CD8+ T cells from PBMCs. In DNA form, the CDR3 reads TGTGCCAGCAGCCAAGAACTGGTAAATGAGCAGTTCTTC. Protein sequence: CASSQELVNEQFF.